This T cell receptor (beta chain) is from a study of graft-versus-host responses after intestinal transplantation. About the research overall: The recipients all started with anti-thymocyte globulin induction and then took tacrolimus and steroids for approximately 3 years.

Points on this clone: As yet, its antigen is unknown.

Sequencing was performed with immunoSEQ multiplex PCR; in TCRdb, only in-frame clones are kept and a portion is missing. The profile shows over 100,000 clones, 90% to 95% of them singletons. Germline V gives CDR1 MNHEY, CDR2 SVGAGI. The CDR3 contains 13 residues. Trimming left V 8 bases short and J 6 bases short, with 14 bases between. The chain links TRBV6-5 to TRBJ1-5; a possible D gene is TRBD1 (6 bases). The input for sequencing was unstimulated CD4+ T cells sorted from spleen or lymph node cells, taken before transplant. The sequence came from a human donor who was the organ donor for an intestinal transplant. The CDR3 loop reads CASGDTGTQPQHF. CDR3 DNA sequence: TGTGCCAGCGGAGACACAGGGACTCAGCCCCAGCATTTT.